The 10 T cell receptor beta chains below all came from one sample that was sequenced in a study of T cell responses to AZD1222 COVID-19 vaccine. Sequencing was performed with immunoSEQ multiplex PCR; in TCRdb, only in-frame clones are kept and a portion is missing. The top ten hold 4.5% to 6% of the sample, which has 100,000 to 150,000 clones, 93% seen once. Sequenced material: peripheral blood, taken on day 0 of AZD1222 vaccination. These TCRs come from an adult in good health.

In DNA, the CDR3 is TGTGCCAGCAGCCCAGACCTTAGGGGGGGAAACAATGAGCAGTTCTTC. It specifies CASSPDLRGGNNEQFF. The V gene is TRBV9, the J gene TRBJ2-1; maybe TRBD2 (7 bases). CDR3 length: 16 amino acids. Germline CDR1 and CDR2: SGDLS and YYNGEE. V was shortened by 4 bases and J by 5 bases, with 19 bases between the two germline ends.

This clone has a single count. The genes are TRBV3-1 (or the pseudogene TRBV3-2) and TRBJ1-2; perhaps TRBD1 as D (5 bases). Trimming shortened V by 1 base and J by 4 bases, and 13 bases separated the two germline ends. In germline, CDR1 is LGHDT, CDR2 YNNKEL (reference sequence). This CDR3 has 15 residues. This CDR3 reads CASSQGWGSIYGYTF. CDR3 DNA sequence: TGTGCCAGCAGCCAAGGTTGGGGCAGTATCTATGGCTACACCTTC.

The chain recombines TRBV27 with TRBJ2-5, with D possibly TRBD1 on 5 matching bases. Germline V CDR1 and CDR2: MNHEY, SMNVEV (reference sequence). Trimming removed 4 bases at V and 1 base at J, with 7 bases between. There are 13 residues in the CDR3. The CDR3 DNA reads as TGTGCCAGCAGTTGGGGCCCCCAAGAGACCCAGTACTTC. This gives the protein CASSWGPQETQYF.

This chain connects TRBV11-1 to TRBJ2-3; D remains unclear. This CDR3 region has 13 residues. V gave up 2 bases and J gave up 1 base, with 4 bases separating them. The germline V gene encodes CDR1 SGHAT and CDR2 FQDESV (reference sequence). CDR3: CASSLQGTDTQYF. The CDR3 DNA is TGTGCCAGCAGCTTACAGGGCACAGATACGCAGTATTTT.

This chain links TRBV7-8 with TRBJ1-2, with TRBD1 identical over 11 bases. V was clipped by 5 bases and J by 8 bases; unmatched bases: 10. CDR1 and CDR2 (germline): SGHVS, FQNEAQ. The CDR3 has 15 amino acids. This CDR3 is CASSLTRDRGEGYTF. The CDR3 DNA is TGTGCCAGCAGCCTAACGAGGGACAGGGGGGAAGGCTACACCTTC.

The V gene is TRBV28, the J gene TRBJ2-7; no firm D call. The V end lost 5 bases, the J end lost 2 bases, and 13 bases lay between the germline ends. The length of the CDR3 is 14 residues. Per the germline V gene, CDR1 is MDHEN and CDR2 is SYDVKM. The CDR3 coding sequence is TGTGCCAGCAGTCTAACTGACACGACCTACGAGCAGTACTTC. Translation gives CASSLTDTTYEQYF.

The chain carries TRBV12-3 or TRBV12-4 and TRBJ2-7; tentatively, D is TRBD2 (6 bases). This CDR3 contains 12 residues. The germline V and J ends were trimmed by 5 bases and 5 bases, with 10 bases remaining between them. The CDR3 is CASSPSGDEQYF. DNA for the CDR3: TGTGCCAGCAGTCCTTCGGGGGACGAGCAGTACTTC.

The V gene is TRBV14, the J gene TRBJ2-7, with a tentative D call TRBD1 (6 bases). The CDR3 is made up of 15 amino acids. V lost 6 bases and J lost 3, with 18 bases in between. From germline, CDR1 is SGHDN and CDR2 FVKESK. The CDR3 sequence: CASSLGPGTFYEQYF. Here the CDR3 DNA reads TGTGCCAGCAGTTTAGGACCCGGGACATTCTACGAGCAGTACTTC. Filled out from reference TRBV14 and TRBJ2-7, the complete variable domain reads EAGVTQFPSHSVIEKGQTVTLRCDPISGHDNLYWYRRVMGKEIKFLLHFVKESKQDESGMPNNRFLAERTGGTYSTLKVQPAELEDSGVYFCASSLGPGTFYEQYFGPGTRLTVT.

This chain connects TRBV7-2 to TRBJ1-5, with D perhaps TRBD1 (5 bases). V dropped 1 base and J dropped 0 bases, with 10 bases sitting between them. The germline V gene encodes CDR1 SGHTA and CDR2 FQGNSA. The CDR3 covers 16 residues. CDR3 sequence: CASSLVGDGSNQPQHF. CDR3 DNA: TGTGCCAGCAGCTTAGTTGGGGACGGTAGCAATCAGCCCCAGCATTTT.

The V and J genes are TRBV14 and TRBJ2-7; D might be TRBD2 (5 bases). CDR1 and CDR2 from the germline V gene are SGHDN and FVKESK. The CDR3 runs 11 residues. V was cut by 4 bases and J by 4 bases, with 5 bases left in between. CDR3 sequence reads: CASSRGYEQYF. The CDR3 DNA reads TGTGCCAGCAGCCGCGGGTACGAGCAGTACTTC.